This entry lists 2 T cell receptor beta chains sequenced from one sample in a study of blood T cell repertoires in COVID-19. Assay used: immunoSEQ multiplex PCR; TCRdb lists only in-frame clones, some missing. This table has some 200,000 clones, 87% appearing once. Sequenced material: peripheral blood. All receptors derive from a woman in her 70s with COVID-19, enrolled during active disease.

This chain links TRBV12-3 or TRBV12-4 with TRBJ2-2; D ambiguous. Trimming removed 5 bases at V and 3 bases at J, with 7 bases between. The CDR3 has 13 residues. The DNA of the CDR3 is TGTGCCAGCAGTCAGACTCACACCGGGGAGCTGTTTTTT. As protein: CASSQTHTGELFF.

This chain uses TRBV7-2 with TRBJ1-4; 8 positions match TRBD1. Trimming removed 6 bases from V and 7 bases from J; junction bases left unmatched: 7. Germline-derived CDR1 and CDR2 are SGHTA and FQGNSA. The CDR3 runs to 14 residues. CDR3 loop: CASSRTGGSEKLFF. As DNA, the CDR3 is TGTGCCAGCAGTCGTACAGGGGGAAGTGAAAAACTGTTTTTT.